A single sample is the source of the 21 T cell receptor beta chains below, sequenced in a study of human T cells and chemical hapten exposure. Documented time point: patch test 1, 2 weeks after DPC sensitization. As for treatment: therapeutic diphenylcyclopropenone sensitization with weekly scalp DPC. TCRdb used MiXCR to reprocess the RACE reads, holding one entry per CDR3 protein. The sample gives some 180,000 distinct CDR3 sequences, approximately 20% of which show up once; about 7% is in the top ten. The sequencing here drew on whole blood, taken in connection with sensitization to the hapten diphenylcyclopropenone (DPC). These receptors were collected from a woman aged 45-60 years with alopecia areata. Some clones in this sample may be carry-over from other donors' samples.

V and J are TRBV6-5 and TRBJ1-1; TRBD1 agrees at 8 bases. The CDR3 has 15 amino acids. Germline CDR1 MNHEY, CDR2 SVGAGI. Trimming cost V 6 bases and J 4 bases; bases outside gene matches: 10. The CDR3 DNA reads TGTGCCAGCAGCTCACTCGGACAGGGACGCACTGAAGCTTTCTTT. The encoded protein is CASSSLGQGRTEAFF.

This clonotype was detected only a few times. Here the CDR3 DNA reads TGTGCCAGCACCGCGGGTTTAGGCGAGCAGTACTTC. Amino acid sequence: CASTAGLGEQYF. This sequence joins TRBV27 and TRBJ2-7; D perhaps matches TRBD2 (5 bases). Germline V CDR1 and CDR2: MNHEY, SMNVEV (reference sequence). V was shortened by 7 bases and J by 6 bases, with 13 bases between the two germline ends. The CDR3 length is 12 residues.

V and J are TRBV6-5 and TRBJ2-1; 7 nucleotides line up with TRBD2. CDR1 MNHEY and CDR2 SVGAGI come from the germline V gene. CDR3 length: 15 amino acids. The ends lost 7 bases at V and 0 bases at J; junction bases unmatched: 6. The CDR3, as DNA: TGTGCCAGCACCCAAGCGGGAAACTCCTACAATGAGCAGTTCTTC. Translation: CASTQAGNSYNEQFF.

In this sample, this clonotype turned up a few times. The chain couples TRBV7-8 to TRBJ2-1, with a possible D match to TRBD2 (5 bases). Germline-derived CDR1 and CDR2 are SGHVS and FQNEAQ. The CDR3 contains 15 residues. V was cut by 4 bases and J by 5 bases, with 15 bases left in between. The CDR3 region has the DNA TGTGCCAGCAGCTCCCCCCTGAGGGTCCACAATGAGCAGTTCTTC. Its protein product is CASSSPLRVHNEQFF.

This rearrangement joins TRBV29-1 to TRBJ1-2; 12 bases are a match to TRBD1. The trim removed 5 bases at V and 7 bases at J, leaving 8 bases unmatched. The CDR3 consists of 14 residues. Germline CDR1 and CDR2: SQVTM and ANQGSEA. The CDR3 coding sequence is TGCAGCGTTCACGGGGGACAGGGGGCGCGTGGCTACACCTTC. Amino acid sequence: CSVHGGQGARGYTF.

This clonotype turned up a few times. The V call is TRBV27, the J call TRBJ2-1; possibly TRBD1 for D (6 bases). This CDR3 is built from 14 residues. The V gene lost 5 bases and the J gene lost 8 bases, with 16 bases spanning the gap. The germline CDR1 and CDR2 sequences are MNHEY and SMNVEV (reference sequence). The CDR3 DNA reads as TGTGCCAGCAGTCTGGGACACCTTGGGTATGAGCAGTTCTTC. Translating it yields CASSLGHLGYEQFF.

CDR3 in amino acids: CASSPDPTGTAKAFF. The CDR3 nucleotides are TGTGCCAGCTCACCGGATCCGACAGGTACTGCTAAAGCTTTCTTT. The chain is built from TRBV18 and TRBJ1-1, with a tentative D call TRBD1 (6 bases). CDR3 length: 15 amino acids. The V gene lost 3 bases and the J gene lost 9 bases, with 20 bases spanning the gap. Germline CDR1 reads KGHSH; CDR2 reads LQKENI.

In its sample, this clonotype was seen a few times. The V and J genes are TRBV4-1 and TRBJ2-1, with 16 bases that match TRBD2. Germline loops: CDR1 MGHRA, CDR2 YSYEKL. The length of the CDR3 is 18 residues. V shed 4 bases, J shed 7 bases, and the junction held 10 bases outside the gene matches. This chain's CDR3 is CASSPGLAGGRSKNEQFF. CDR3 bases: TGCGCCAGCAGCCCGGGACTAGCGGGAGGGCGATCTAAGAATGAGCAGTTCTTC.

CDR3 sequence reads: CASREGSGKNTQYF. Written as DNA, the CDR3 is TGCGCCAGCAGGGAGGGCAGCGGGAAGAATACGCAGTATTTT. This rearrangement joins TRBV5-1 to TRBJ2-3, with 7 bases lining up with TRBD2. The CDR3 loop spans 14 amino acids. V trimming: 5 bases; J trimming: 7 bases; junction bases outside the gene matches: 10. CDR1 is SGHRS and CDR2 is YFSETQ in the germline V gene.

V and J are TRBV29-1 and TRBJ2-3; 11 bases line up with TRBD2. The CDR3 consists of 14 residues. The trim removed 8 bases at V and 8 bases at J, leaving 12 bases unmatched. The germline CDR1 and CDR2 sequences are SQVTM and ANQGSEA. The CDR3 loop is CSTDWTSGRGTQYF. The DNA of the CDR3 is TGCAGCACCGACTGGACTAGCGGGCGCGGTACGCAGTATTTT.

V usage is TRBV6-4 and J usage is TRBJ2-6; tentatively, D is TRBD2 (6 bases). CDR1 is MRHNA and CDR2 is SNTAGT in the germline V gene. V lost 3 bases and J lost 0, with 6 bases in between. CDR3 length: 15 amino acids. CDR3: CASSEGLSGANVLTF. CDR3 DNA: TGTGCCAGCAGTGAGGGACTCTCTGGGGCCAACGTCCTGACTTTC.

The gene calls are TRBV18 and TRBJ2-3; weak D call: TRBD1 (6 bases). CDR3 size: 13 residues. Germline lookup yields CDR1 KGHSH and CDR2 LQKENI. The germline V and J ends were trimmed by 6 bases and 3 bases, with 10 bases remaining between them. CDR3 protein: CASSSDRTDTQYF. CDR3 in DNA: TGTGCCAGCTCGTCAGACAGGACAGATACGCAGTATTTT.

V is TRBV20-1 and J is TRBJ2-3, with 8 bases fitting TRBD2. With V trimmed by 3 bases and J by 4 bases, 9 bases remained unmatched. This CDR3 has 15 amino acids. Per the germline V gene, CDR1 is DFQATT and CDR2 is SNEGSKA (reference sequence). CDR3 residues: CSASPLAGRPDTQYF. The CDR3 nucleotides are TGCAGTGCTAGCCCCTTAGCGGGACGGCCAGATACGCAGTATTTT.

This clonotype was detected a few times. The chain links TRBV20-1 to TRBJ1-6, with D perhaps TRBD1 (5 bases). V gave up 6 bases and J gave up 7 bases, with 19 bases separating them. Germline loops: CDR1 DFQATT, CDR2 SNEGSKA (reference sequence). CDR3 length: 15 residues. This chain's CDR3 is CSAAGPGTRNSPLHF. CDR3 sequence (DNA): TGCAGTGCAGCGGGCCCAGGGACTCGGAATTCACCCCTCCACTTT.

This clonotype was detected only a few times. V is TRBV6-5 and J is TRBJ1-5; D remains unclear. V was trimmed by 5 bases and J by 6 bases, leaving 17 bases between them. The CDR3 contains 15 residues. CDR1 is MNHEY and CDR2 is SVGAGI in the germline V gene. For the CDR3, the DNA is TGTGCCAGCAGTGAAAGCGGTGGATACAGTCAGCCCCAGCATTTT. Protein product: CASSESGGYSQPQHF.

This clonotype was detected ten times or more. The V call is TRBV20-1, the J call TRBJ1-1, with D uncertain. The V and J ends lost 3 bases and 6 bases respectively, with 11 bases between them. CDR3 length: 12 residues. Germline V CDR1 and CDR2: DFQATT, SNEGSKA (reference sequence). Here the CDR3 DNA reads TGCAGTGCTAGGAATAATAACGCTGAAGCTTTCTTT. Its translation is CSARNNNAEAFF.

The chain links TRBV6-2 or TRBV6-3 to TRBJ2-1; D is unresolved. Trimming pared 8 bases from V and 8 bases from J, leaving 19 bases between. Germline V gives CDR1 MNHEY, CDR2 SVGEGT. The CDR3 totals 14 residues. The CDR3 spells CASSPNQPGHEQFF. The CDR3, as DNA: TGTGCCAGCTCCCCTAACCAGCCGGGCCATGAGCAGTTCTTC.

This clonotype appeared a few times. V and J are TRBV3-1 and TRBJ1-1; no reliable D call. The CDR3 has 11 residues. Germline-derived CDR1 and CDR2 are LGHDT and YNNKEL (reference sequence). V was shortened by 2 bases and J by 8 bases, with 6 bases between the two germline ends. The chain's CDR3 is CASSQLQEAFF. Written as DNA, the CDR3 is TGTGCCAGCAGCCAACTGCAAGAAGCTTTCTTT.

This chain links TRBV5-4 with TRBJ2-2, with 8 bases that match TRBD1. Trimming cost V 2 bases and J 4 bases; bases outside gene matches: 4. The CDR3 spans 15 residues. Germline CDR1 reads SGHNT; CDR2 reads YYREEE (reference sequence). CDR3 coding DNA: TGTGCCAGCAGCTTCCCGACAGGGGCCACCGGGGAGCTGTTTTTT. Translation gives CASSFPTGATGELFF.

The chain joins TRBV11-2 to TRBJ2-2; perhaps TRBD2 as D (6 bases). CDR1 is SGHAT and CDR2 is FQNNGV in the germline V gene. The V gene lost 1 base and the J gene lost 4 bases, with 13 bases spanning the gap. The CDR3 spans 16 residues. CDR3 DNA sequence: TGTGCCAGCAGCTTAGTTGAAGGGACTGTCACCGGGGAGCTGTTTTTT. It translates to CASSLVEGTVTGELFF.

This clonotype came up many times. The CDR3 DNA follows: TGCAGCGTTGAAGATCGTAGCTATGGCTACACCTTC. Protein sequence: CSVEDRSYGYTF. V usage is TRBV29-1 and J usage is TRBJ1-2; D not resolved. This CDR3 contains 12 residues. CDR1 and CDR2 from the germline V gene are SQVTM and ANQGSEA. V lost 0 bases, J lost 4 bases, and 6 bases lay in between.